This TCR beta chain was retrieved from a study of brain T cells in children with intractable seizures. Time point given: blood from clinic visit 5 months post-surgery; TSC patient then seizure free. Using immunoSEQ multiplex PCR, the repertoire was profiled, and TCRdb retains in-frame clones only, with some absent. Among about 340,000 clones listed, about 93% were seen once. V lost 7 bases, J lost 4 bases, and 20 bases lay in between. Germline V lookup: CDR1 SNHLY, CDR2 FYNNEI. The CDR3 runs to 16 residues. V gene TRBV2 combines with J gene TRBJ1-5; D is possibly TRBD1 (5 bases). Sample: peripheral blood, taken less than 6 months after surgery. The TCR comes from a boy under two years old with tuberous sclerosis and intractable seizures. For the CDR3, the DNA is TGTGCCAGCACCCCAGGGACTCCTAAGGGAAATCAGCCCCAGCATTTT. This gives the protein CASTPGTPKGNQPQHF.